Shown below are 6 T cell receptor beta chains from a single sample sequenced in a study of T cell responses to AZD1222 COVID-19 vaccine. The assay was immunoSEQ multiplex PCR, and TCRdb's table has in-frame clones only and misses some. Of 100,000 to 150,000 clones in the sample, roughly 93% were seen once. The input for sequencing was peripheral blood, taken 28 days after the second AZD1222 dose. The source is an adult who received the AZD1222 COVID-19 vaccine.

J is TRBJ1-2 and V is TRBV7-3; tentatively, D is TRBD1 (6 bases). The CDR3 is 15 residues long. From germline, CDR1 is SGHTA and CDR2 FQGTGA. The V end lost 2 bases, the J end lost 4 bases, and 14 bases lay between the germline ends. The CDR3 reads CASSLSGGEFYGYTF. In DNA, the CDR3 is TGTGCCAGCAGCTTATCGGGGGGCGAATTCTATGGCTACACCTTC.

V usage is TRBV19 and J usage is TRBJ1-3, with 8 bases aligning to TRBD1. CDR1 is LNHDA and CDR2 is SQIVND in the germline V gene (reference sequence). The CDR3 covers 15 residues. V trimming: 7 bases; J trimming: 3 bases; junction bases outside the gene matches: 8. In DNA, the CDR3 is TGTGCCAGTATCAACCAGGGGGCATTTGGAAACACCATATATTTT. It translates to CASINQGAFGNTIYF.

The chain employs TRBV14 and TRBJ1-5; no clear D gene. The CDR3 has 13 residues. Germline V gene lookup returns CDR1 SGHDN and CDR2 FVKESK. V was pared by 1 base and J by 8 bases, with 9 bases between. In DNA, the CDR3 is TGTGCCAGCAGCCAAGGGGGTCACGAGCCCCAGCATTTT. Protein: CASSQGGHEPQHF.

The J gene is TRBJ1-6, the V gene TRBV10-3, with 7 bases lining up with TRBD1. V shed 0 bases and J 8 bases; nucleotides not matched to a gene: 7. This CDR3 is built from 16 residues. The germline gives CDR1 ENHRY, CDR2 SYGVKD. The chain's CDR3 is CAISESRGTDYSPLHF. CDR3 in DNA: TGTGCCATCAGTGAGTCGCGGGGGACAGACTATTCACCCCTCCACTTT.

J is TRBJ2-7 and V is TRBV5-6, with TRBD1 as a possible D gene (5 bases). The V gene lost 2 bases and the J gene lost 5 bases, with 14 bases spanning the gap. The CDR3 contains 14 residues. Germline values: CDR1 SGHDT, CDR2 YYEEEE. The CDR3 nucleotides read TGTGCCAGCAGCTTTACGTCAGGGTCCCACGAGCAGTACTTC. Amino acids: CASSFTSGSHEQYF.

The chain has TRBV28 and TRBJ1-2; D unresolved. V was trimmed by 5 bases and J by 6 bases, leaving 7 bases between them. In germline, CDR1 is MDHEN, CDR2 SYDVKM. CDR3 size: 11 residues. CDR3 loop: CASSRQDGYTF. The CDR3 DNA sequence: TGTGCCAGCAGTCGACAAGATGGCTACACCTTC.